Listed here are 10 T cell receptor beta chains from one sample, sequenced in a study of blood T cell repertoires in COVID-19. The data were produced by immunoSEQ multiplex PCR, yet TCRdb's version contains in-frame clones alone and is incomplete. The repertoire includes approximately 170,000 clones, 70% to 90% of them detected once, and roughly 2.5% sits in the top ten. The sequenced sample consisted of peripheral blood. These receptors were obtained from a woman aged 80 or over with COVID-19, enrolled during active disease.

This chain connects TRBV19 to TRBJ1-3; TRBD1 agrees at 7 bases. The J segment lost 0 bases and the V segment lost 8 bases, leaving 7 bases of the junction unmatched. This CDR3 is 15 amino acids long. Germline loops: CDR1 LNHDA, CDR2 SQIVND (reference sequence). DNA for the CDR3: TGTGCCAGTCGGTTGACAGGGAGCTCTGGAAACACCATATATTTT. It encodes CASRLTGSSGNTIYF.

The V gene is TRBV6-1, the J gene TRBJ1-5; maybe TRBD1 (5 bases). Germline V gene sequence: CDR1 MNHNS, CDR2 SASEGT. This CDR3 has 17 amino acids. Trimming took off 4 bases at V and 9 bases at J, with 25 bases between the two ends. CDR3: CASSAGGRTPGGWPQHF. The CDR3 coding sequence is TGTGCCAGCAGTGCGGGAGGAAGGACTCCTGGGGGATGGCCCCAGCATTTT.

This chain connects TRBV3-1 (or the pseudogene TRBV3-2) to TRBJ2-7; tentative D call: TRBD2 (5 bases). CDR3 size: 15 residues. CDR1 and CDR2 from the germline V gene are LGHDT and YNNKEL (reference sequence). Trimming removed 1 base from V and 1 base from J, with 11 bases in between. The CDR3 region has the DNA TGTGCCAGCAGCCAAGGAGGGCTCGCTTCCTACGAGCAGTACTTC. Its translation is CASSQGGLASYEQYF.

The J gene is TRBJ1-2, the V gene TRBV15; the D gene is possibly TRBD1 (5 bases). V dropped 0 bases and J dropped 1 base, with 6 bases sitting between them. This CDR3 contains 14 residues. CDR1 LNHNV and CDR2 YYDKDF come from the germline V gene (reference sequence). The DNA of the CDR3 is TGTGCCACCAGCAGAGAGGGGGGTAACTATGGCTACACCTTC. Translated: CATSREGGNYGYTF.

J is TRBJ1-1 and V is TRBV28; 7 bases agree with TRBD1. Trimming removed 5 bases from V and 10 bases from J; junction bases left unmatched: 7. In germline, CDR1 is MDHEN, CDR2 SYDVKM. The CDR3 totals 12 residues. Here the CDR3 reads CASSPNTGVAFF. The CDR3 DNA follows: TGTGCCAGCAGTCCGAACACAGGGGTAGCTTTCTTT.

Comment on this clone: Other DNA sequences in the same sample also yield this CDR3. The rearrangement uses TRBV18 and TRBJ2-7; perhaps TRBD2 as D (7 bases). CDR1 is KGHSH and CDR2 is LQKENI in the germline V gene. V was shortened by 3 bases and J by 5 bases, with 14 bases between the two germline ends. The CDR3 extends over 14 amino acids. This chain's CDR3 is CASSPPTGRDEQYF. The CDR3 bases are TGTGCCAGCTCACCTCCTACAGGGAGGGACGAGCAGTACTTC.

The CDR3 protein is CASSFGSGTGGAETEAFF. The DNA for the CDR3 is TGTGCCAGCAGCTTCGGCTCCGGGACAGGGGGCGCGGAAACTGAAGCTTTCTTT. The rearrangement joins TRBV9 to TRBJ1-1; TRBD1 matches 12 bases. J was trimmed by 5 bases and V by 4 bases; bases with no gene match: 15. The germline V gene encodes CDR1 SGDLS and CDR2 YYNGEE. The CDR3 sequence is 18 residues long.

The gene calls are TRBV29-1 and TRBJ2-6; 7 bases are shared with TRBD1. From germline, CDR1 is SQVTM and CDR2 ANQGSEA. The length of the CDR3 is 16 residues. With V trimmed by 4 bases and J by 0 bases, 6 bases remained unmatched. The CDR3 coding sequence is TGCAGCGTTGGGCAGACAGGGCACTCTGGGGCCAACGTCCTGACTTTC. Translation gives CSVGQTGHSGANVLTF.

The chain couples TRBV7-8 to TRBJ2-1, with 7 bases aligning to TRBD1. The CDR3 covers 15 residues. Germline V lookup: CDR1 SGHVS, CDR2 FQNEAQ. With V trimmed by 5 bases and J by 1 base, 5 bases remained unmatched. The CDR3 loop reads CASSQGDRSYNEQFF. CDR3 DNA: TGTGCCAGCAGCCAAGGGGACAGATCCTACAATGAGCAGTTCTTC. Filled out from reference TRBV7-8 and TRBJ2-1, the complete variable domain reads GAGVSQSPRYKVAKRGQDVALRCDPISGHVSLFWYQQALGQGPEFLTYFQNEAQLDKSGLPSDRFFAERPEGSVSTLKIQRTQQEDSAVYLCASSQGDRSYNEQFFGPGTRLTVL.

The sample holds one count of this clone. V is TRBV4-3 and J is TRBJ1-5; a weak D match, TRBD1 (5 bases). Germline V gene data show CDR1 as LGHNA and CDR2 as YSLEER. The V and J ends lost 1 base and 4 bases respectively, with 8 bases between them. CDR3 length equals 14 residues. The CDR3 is CASSQASGNQPQHF. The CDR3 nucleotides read TGCGCCAGCAGCCAAGCGTCAGGGAATCAGCCCCAGCATTTT.